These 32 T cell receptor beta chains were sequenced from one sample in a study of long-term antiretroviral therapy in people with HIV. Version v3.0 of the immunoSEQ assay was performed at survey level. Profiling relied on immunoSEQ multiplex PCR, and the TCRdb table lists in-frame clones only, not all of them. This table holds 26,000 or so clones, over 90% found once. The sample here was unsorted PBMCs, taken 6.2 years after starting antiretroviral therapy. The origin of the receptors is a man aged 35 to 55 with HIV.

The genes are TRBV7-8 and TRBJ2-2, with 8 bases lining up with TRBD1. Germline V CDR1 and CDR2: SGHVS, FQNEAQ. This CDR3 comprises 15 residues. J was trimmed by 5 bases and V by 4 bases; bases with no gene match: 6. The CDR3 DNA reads TGTGCCAGCAGCTCAGGACAGGGAGTAACCGGGGAGCTGTTTTTT. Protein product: CASSSGQGVTGELFF.

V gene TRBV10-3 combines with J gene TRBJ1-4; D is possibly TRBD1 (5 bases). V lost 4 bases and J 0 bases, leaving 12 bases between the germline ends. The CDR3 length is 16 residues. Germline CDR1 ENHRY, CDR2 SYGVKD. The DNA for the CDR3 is TGTGCCATCAGTGGAACGGGGGGAACAACTAATGAAAAACTGTTTTTT. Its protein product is CAISGTGGTTNEKLFF.

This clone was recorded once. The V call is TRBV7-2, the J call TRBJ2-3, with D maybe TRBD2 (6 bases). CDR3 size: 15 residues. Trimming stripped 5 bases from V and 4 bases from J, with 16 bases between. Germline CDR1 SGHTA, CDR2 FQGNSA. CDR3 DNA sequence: TGTGCCAGCAGCCCTCAGGTTGGAGGGGCAGATACGCAGTATTTT. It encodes CASSPQVGGADTQYF.

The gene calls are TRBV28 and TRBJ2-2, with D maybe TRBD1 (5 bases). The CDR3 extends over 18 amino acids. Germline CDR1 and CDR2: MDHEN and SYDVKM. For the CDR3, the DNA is TGTGCAGTTACAGGAAGGTTTGGGGTCGCCCAGAACACCGGGGAGCTGTTTTTT. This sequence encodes CAVTGRFGVAQNTGELFF.

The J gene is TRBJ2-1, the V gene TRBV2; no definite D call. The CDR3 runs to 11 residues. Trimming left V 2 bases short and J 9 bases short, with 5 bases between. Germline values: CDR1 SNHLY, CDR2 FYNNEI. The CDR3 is CASSETLEQFF. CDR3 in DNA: TGTGCCAGCAGTGAAACACTTGAGCAGTTCTTC.

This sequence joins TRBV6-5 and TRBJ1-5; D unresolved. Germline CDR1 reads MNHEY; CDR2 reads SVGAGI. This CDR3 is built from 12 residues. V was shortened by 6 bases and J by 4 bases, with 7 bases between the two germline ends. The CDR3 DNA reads TGTGCCAGCAGCAACCCTAATCAGCCCCAGCATTTT. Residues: CASSNPNQPQHF.

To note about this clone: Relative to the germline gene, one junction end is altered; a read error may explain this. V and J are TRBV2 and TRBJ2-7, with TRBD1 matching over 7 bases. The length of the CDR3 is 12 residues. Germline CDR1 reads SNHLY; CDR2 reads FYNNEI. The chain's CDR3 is CASSEDRDEQYF. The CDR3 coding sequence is TGTGCCAGCAGCGAAGACAGGGACGAGCAGTACTTC.

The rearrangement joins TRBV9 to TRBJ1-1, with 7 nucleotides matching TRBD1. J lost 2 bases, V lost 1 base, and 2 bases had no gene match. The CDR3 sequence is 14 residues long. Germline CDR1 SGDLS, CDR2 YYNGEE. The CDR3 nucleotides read TGTGCCAGCAGCGTACAGGGGGGAAACACTGAAGCTTTCTTT. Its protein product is CASSVQGGNTEAFF.

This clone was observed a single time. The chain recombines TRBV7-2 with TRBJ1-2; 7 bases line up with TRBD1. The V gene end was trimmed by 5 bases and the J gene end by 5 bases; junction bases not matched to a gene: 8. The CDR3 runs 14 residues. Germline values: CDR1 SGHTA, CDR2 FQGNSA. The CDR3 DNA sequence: TGTGCCAGCAGCCTAACCCCAGGGGGATATGGCTACACCTTC. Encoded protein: CASSLTPGGYGYTF.

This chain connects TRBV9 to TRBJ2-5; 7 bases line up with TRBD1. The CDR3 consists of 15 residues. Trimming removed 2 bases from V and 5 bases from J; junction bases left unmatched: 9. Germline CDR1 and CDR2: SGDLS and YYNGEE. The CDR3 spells CASSVLGGQGETQYF. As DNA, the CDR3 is TGTGCCAGCAGCGTTTTAGGGGGCCAGGGGGAGACCCAGTACTTC.

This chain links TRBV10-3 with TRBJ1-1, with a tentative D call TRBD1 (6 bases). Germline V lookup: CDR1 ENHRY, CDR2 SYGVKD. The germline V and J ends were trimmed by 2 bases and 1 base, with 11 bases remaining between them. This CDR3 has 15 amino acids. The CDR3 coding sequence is TGTGCCATCAGTGAGGCGGACAGACCGAACACTGAAGCTTTCTTT. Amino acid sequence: CAISEADRPNTEAFF.

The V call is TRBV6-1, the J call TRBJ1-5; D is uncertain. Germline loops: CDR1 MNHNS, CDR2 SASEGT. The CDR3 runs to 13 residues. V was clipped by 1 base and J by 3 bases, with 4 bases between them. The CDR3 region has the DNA TGTGCCAGCAGTGAAGAGAACAATCAGCCCCAGCATTTT. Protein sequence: CASSEENNQPQHF.

Written as DNA, the CDR3 is TGTGCCAGCAGCGCTGCGAATGCGTCTGGGGCCAACGTCCTGACTTTC. This translates into CASSAANASGANVLTF. The V and J genes are TRBV25-1 and TRBJ2-6; D remains unclear. The CDR3 contains 16 residues. Germline V gives CDR1 MGHDK, CDR2 SYGVNS. The V and J ends lost 6 bases and 1 base respectively, with 13 bases between them.

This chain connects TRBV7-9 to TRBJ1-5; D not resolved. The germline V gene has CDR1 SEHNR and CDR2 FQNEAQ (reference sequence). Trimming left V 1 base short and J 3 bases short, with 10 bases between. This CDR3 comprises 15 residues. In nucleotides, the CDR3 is TGTGCCAGCAGCTTAGACCTAGCGGACAATCAGCCCCAGCATTTT. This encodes CASSLDLADNQPQHF.

The CDR3 region has the DNA TGTGCCAGCAGAAGCGTACCAGCGAACACCGGGGAGCTGTTTTTT. It specifies CASRSVPANTGELFF. The V and J genes are TRBV6-5 and TRBJ2-2; D gene unclear. Deletions cut 6 bases from V and 0 bases from J, with 11 bases between. The CDR3 covers 15 residues. Germline V CDR1 and CDR2: MNHEY, SVGAGI.

CDR3 bases: TGTGCCAGCAGCGTAGACGGGGGGGACACAGATACGCAGTATTTT. Translating it yields CASSVDGGDTDTQYF. The chain employs TRBV9 and TRBJ2-3; 8 nucleotides agree with TRBD2. Germline loops: CDR1 SGDLS, CDR2 YYNGEE. CDR3 size: 15 residues. V shed 0 bases and J 2 bases; nucleotides not matched to a gene: 2. The entire variable domain, with the rest obtained from reference TRBV9 and TRBJ2-3, is as follows: DSGVTQTPKHLITATGQRVTLRCSPRSGDLSVYWYQQSLDQGLQFLIQYYNGEERAKGNILERFSAQQFPDLHSELNLSSLELGDSALYFCASSVDGGDTDTQYFGPGTRLTVL.

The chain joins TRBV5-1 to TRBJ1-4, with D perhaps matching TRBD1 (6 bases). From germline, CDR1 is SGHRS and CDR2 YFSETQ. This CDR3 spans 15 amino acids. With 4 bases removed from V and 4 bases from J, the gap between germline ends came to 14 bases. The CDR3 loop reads CASSREQGINEKLFF. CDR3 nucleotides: TGCGCCAGCAGCAGGGAACAGGGTATTAATGAAAAACTGTTTTTT. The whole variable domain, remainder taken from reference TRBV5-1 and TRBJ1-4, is KAGVTQTPRYLIKTRGQQVTLSCSPISGHRSVSWYQQTPGQGLQFLFEYFSETQRNKGNFPGRFSGRQFSNSRSEMNVSTLELGDSALYLCASSREQGINEKLFFGSGTQLSVL.

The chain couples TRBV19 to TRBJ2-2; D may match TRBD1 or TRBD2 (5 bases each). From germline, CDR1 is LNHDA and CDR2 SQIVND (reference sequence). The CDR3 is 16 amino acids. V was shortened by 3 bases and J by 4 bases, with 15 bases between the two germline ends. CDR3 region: CASSILSQAGTGELFF. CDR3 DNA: TGTGCCAGTAGTATCCTTTCACAGGCGGGCACCGGGGAGCTGTTTTTT.

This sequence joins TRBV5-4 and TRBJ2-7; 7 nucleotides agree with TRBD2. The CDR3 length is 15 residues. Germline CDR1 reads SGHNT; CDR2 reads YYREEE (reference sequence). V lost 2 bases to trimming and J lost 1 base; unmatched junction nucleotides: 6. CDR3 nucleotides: TGTGCCAGCAGCTTTGTGGGAGGGCAATCCTACGAGCAGTACTTC. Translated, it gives CASSFVGGQSYEQYF.

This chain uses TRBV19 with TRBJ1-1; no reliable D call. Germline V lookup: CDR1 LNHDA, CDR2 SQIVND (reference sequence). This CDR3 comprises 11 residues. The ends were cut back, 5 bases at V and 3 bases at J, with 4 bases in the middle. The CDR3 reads CASSSYTEAFF. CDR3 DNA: TGTGCCAGTAGTTCATACACTGAAGCTTTCTTT.

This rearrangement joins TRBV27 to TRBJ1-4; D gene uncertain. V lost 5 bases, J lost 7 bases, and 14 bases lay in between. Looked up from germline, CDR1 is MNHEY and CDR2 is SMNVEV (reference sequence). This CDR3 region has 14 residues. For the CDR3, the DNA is TGTGCCAGCAGTAACCCCGGGGAGGGTGAAAAACTGTTTTTT. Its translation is CASSNPGEGEKLFF. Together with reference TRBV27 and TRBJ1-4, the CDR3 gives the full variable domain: EAQVTQNPRYLITVTGKKLTVTCSQNMNHEYMSWYRQDPGLGLRQIYYSMNVEVTDKGDVPEGYKVSRKEKRNFPLILESPSPNQTSLYFCASSNPGEGEKLFFGSGTQLSVL.

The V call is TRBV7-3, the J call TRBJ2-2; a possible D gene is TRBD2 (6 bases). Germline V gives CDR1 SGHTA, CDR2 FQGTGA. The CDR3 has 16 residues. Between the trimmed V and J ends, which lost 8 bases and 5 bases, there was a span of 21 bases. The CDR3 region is CASSAEPGVKTGELFF. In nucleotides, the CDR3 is TGTGCCAGCTCCGCGGAACCGGGGGTGAAAACCGGGGAGCTGTTTTTT.

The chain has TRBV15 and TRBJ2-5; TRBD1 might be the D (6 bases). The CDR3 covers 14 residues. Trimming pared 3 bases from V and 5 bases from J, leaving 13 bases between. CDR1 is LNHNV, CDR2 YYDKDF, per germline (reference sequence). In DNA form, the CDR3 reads TGTGCCACCAGCAGGGCAGGGGTGTGGGAGACCCAGTACTTC. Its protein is CATSRAGVWETQYF. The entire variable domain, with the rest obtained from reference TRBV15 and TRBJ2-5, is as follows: DAMVIQNPRYQVTQFGKPVTLSCSQTLNHNVMYWYQQKSSQAPKLLFHYYDKDFNNEADTPDNFQSRRPNTSFCFLDIRSPGLGDTAMYLCATSRAGVWETQYFGPGTRLLVL.

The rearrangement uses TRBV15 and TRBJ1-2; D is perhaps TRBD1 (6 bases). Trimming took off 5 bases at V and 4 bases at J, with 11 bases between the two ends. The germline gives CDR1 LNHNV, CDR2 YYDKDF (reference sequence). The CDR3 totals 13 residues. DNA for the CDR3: TGTGCCACCAGCGAAACAGGGAGCTATGGCTACACCTTC. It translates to CATSETGSYGYTF.

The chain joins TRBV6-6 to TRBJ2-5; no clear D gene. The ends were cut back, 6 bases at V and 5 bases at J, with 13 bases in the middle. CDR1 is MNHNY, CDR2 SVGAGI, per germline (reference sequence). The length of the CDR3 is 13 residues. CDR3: CASSPDFLETQYF. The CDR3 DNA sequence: TGTGCCAGCAGCCCCGACTTTCTGGAGACCCAGTACTTC.

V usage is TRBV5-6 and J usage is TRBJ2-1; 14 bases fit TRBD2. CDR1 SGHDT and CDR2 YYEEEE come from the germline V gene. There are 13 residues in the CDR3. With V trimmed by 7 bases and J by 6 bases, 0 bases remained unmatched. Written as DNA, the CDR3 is TGTGCCAGCGGACTAGCGGGAGGCAATGAGCAGTTCTTC. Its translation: CASGLAGGNEQFF.

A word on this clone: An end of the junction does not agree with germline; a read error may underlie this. DNA for the CDR3: TGTGCCAGCAGCTTAGTAGGGGGGAACGCTGAAGCTTTCTTT. Its translation: CASSLVGGNAEAFF. The chain couples TRBV7-9 to TRBJ1-1; a weak D match, TRBD1 (6 bases). The germline gives CDR1 SEHNR, CDR2 FQNEAQ (reference sequence). CDR3 size: 14 residues.

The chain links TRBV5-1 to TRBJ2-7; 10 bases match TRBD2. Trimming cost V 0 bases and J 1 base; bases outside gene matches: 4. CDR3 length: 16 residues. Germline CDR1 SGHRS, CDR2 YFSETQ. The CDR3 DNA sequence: TGCGCCAGCAGCTTGGCCGGGACTAGCGCTTCCTACGAGCAGTACTTC. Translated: CASSLAGTSASYEQYF. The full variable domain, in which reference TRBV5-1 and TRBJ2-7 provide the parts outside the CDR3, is KAGVTQTPRYLIKTRGQQVTLSCSPISGHRSVSWYQQTPGQGLQFLFEYFSETQRNKGNFPGRFSGRQFSNSRSEMNVSTLELGDSALYLCASSLAGTSASYEQYFGPGTRLTVT.

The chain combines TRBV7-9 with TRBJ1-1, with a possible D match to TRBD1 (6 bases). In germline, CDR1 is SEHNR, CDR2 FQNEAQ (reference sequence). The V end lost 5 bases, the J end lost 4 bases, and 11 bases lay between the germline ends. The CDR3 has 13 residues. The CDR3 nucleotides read TGTGCCAGCAGCCCGGACAGTTTCACTGAAGCTTTCTTT. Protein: CASSPDSFTEAFF.

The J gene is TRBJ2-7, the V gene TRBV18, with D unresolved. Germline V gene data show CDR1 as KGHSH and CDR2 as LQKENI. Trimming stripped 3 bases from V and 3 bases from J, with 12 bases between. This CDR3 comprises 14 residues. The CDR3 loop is CASSPSRSNYEQYF. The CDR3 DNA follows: TGTGCCAGCTCACCCTCTAGATCTAACTACGAGCAGTACTTC.

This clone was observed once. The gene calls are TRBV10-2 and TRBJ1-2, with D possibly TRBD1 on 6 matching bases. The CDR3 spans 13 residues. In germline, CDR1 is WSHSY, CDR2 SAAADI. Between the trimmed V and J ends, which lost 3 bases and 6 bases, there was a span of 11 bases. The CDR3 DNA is TGCGCCAGCAGTGACGGACAGATCGATGGCTACACCTTC. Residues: CASSDGQIDGYTF.

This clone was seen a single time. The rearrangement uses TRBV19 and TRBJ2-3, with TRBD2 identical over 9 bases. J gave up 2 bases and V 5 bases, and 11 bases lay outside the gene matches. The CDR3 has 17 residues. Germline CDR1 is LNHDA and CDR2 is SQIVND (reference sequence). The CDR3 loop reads CASSGLAGSQNTDTQYF. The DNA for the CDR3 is TGTGCCAGTAGTGGGCTAGCGGGGAGCCAGAACACAGATACGCAGTATTTT.